The clone carrying this T cell receptor (beta chain) was recorded once. This record comes from a study of cytotoxic CD8 clonotypes in ibrutinib-treated CLL. Study details: Partial responses numbered some 25 and complete responses 2; after a median around 68 months, about 14 stayed remitted and roughly twelve progressed. Response samples were taken after a median of 12 months on treatment, range 6 to 36.

The TCR beta libraries used 2 to 2.5 micrograms of genomic DNA that came from cryopreserved PBMCs. Assay: immunoSEQ multiplex PCR; the TCRdb copy retains only in-frame clones and omits some. The data contain over 100,000 clones, approximately 58% of them seen just once; the ten biggest clones take up about 39%. With 4 bases clipped from V and 6 bases from J, the junction kept 5 bases outside the gene matches. CDR1 is SEHNR and CDR2 is FQNEAQ in the germline V gene (reference sequence). This CDR3 is 16 amino acids long. The sequence came from a human donor with chronic lymphocytic leukemia. V usage is TRBV7-9 and J usage is TRBJ2-1, with 14 positions matching TRBD2. The sequences come from PBMCs, collected after 24 months of ibrutinib treatment. The CDR3 coding sequence is TGTGCCAGCAGCTCGCGACTAGCGGGGGGGCTCAATGAGCAGTTCTTC. It codes for CASSSRLAGGLNEQFF.